This T cell receptor beta chain was sequenced in a study of cytomegalovirus exposure and HLA in healthy donors. Study summary: There were approximately 400 genotyped donors. Of these, 81% fell in the genetic ancestry cluster associated with self-reported Caucasian donors.

V was clipped by 4 bases and J by 8 bases; unmatched bases: 6. Germline V lookup: CDR1 SGHTA, CDR2 FQGNSA. The length of the CDR3 is 14 residues. The PCR contained 60 Vbeta and 13 Jbeta primers. The method was immunoSEQ multiplex PCR; TCRdb's version includes in-frame clones alone and lacks a portion of them. Here the sample spans around 180,000 clones, about three quarters being singletons. Sample: PBMCs. The clonotype comes from a girl aged 10 to 17 in good health and CMV-seronegative. The V and J genes are TRBV7-2 and TRBJ2-3; 10 bases align to TRBD2. CDR3 nucleotides: TGTGCCAGCAGCTCCGGGACTAGCGTTCCTACGCAGTATTTT. Encoded protein: CASSSGTSVPTQYF. Looking up the rest from reference TRBV7-2 and TRBJ2-3 gives the full variable domain: GAGVSQSPSNKVTEKGKDVELRCDPISGHTALYWYRQSLGQGLEFLIYFQGNSAPDKSGLPSDRFSAERTGGSVSTLTIQRTQQEDSAVYLCASSSGTSVPTQYFGPGTRLTVL.